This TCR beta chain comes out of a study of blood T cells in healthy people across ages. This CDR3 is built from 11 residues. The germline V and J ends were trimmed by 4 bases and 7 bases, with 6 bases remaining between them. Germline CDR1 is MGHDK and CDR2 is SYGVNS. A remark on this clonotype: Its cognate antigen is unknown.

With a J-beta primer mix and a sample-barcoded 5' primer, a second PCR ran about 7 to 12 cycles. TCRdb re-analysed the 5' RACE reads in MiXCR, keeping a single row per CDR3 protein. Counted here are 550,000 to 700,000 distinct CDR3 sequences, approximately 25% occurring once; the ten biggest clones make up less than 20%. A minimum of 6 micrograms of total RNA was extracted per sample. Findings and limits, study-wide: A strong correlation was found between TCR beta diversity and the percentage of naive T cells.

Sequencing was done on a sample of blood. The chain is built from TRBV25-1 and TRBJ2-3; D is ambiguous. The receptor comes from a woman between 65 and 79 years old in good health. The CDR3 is CASSGHNTQYF. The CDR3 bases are TGTGCCAGCAGTGGTCATAATACGCAGTATTTT.